A selection of T cell receptor beta chains follows, all from one sample in a study of T-cell reconstitution after alpha-beta-depleted transplantation in children. TCRdb recomputed calls from the PCR reads with MiXCR, one row per CDR3 protein. This table holds about 200,000 distinct CDR3 sequences, 5.5% to 7% found once. Sequencing used PBMCs, obtained before TCRalphabeta/CD19-depleted stem cell transplant. These receptors all stem from a girl under three years old with combined immunodeficiency, due to receive a stem cell transplant. CDR3s include the opening cysteine and the closing phenylalanine or tryptophan. Part of the rows lack a size; the others show once, few, many or a class for expanded clones.

J: TRBJ2-1
V: TRBV11-2
size: many
CDR3: CASSLEAGGFNEQFF

J: TRBJ2-3
V: TRBV11-1
size: -
CDR3: CASRPGTSGGKSTDTQYF

J: TRBJ2-7
V: TRBV27
size: -
CDR3: CASSVRVPGLAYEQYF

J: TRBJ2-1
V: TRBV18
size: many
CDR3: CASSPLLPGLLYNEQFF

J: TRBJ2-7
V: TRBV20-1
size: many
CDR3: CSARSQGRSYEQYF

J: TRBJ1-6
V: TRBV11-2
size: -
CDR3: CASSLSEGYSPLHF

J: TRBJ2-3
V: TRBV2
size: many
CDR3: CARRTRATQYF

J: TRBJ1-5
V: TRBV12-3/TRBV12-4
size: many
CDR3: CASSPRQGGNQPQHF

J: TRBJ2-6
V: TRBV2
size: -
CDR3: CASLTAQGDSGANVLTF

J: TRBJ2-1
V: TRBV12-3/TRBV12-4
size: many
CDR3: CASSSIRLTSYNEQFF

J: TRBJ2-1
V: TRBV14
size: many
CDR3: CASSHRIGGRYNEQFF

J: TRBJ2-5
V: TRBV19
size: many
CDR3: CASSIDRSGSQYF

J: TRBJ2-5
V: TRBV4-1
size: many
CDR3: CASSQALGHEETQYF

J: TRBJ2-7
V: TRBV4-3
size: -
CDR3: CASSQDIGSYEQYF

J: TRBJ1-6
V: TRBV5-1
size: -
CDR3: CASSLRDRGSSYNSPLHF

J: TRBJ2-3
V: TRBV29-1
size: many
CDR3: CSVEDPGGSYTQYF

J: TRBJ2-5
V: TRBV29-1
size: -
CDR3: CSLGRGDLQETQYF

J: TRBJ2-1
V: TRBV20-1
size: -
CDR3: CSARSSGGVRWNEQFF

J: TRBJ2-1
V: TRBV4-3
size: many
CDR3: CASSQDRLAGGTLLGPEQFF

J: TRBJ2-7
V: TRBV27
size: many
CDR3: CASSYTSAAYEQYF

J: TRBJ1-1
V: TRBV5-6
size: many
CDR3: CASSLSWGNTEAFF

J: TRBJ2-7
V: TRBV9
size: many
CDR3: CASSVAGTGSYEQYF

J: TRBJ2-3
V: TRBV7-2
size: many
CDR3: CASSLTGYQTHTQYF

J: TRBJ2-1
V: TRBV20-1
size: many
CDR3: CSARDPPGLAGSGEQFF

J: TRBJ1-1
V: TRBV18
size: many
CDR3: CASSLSGGTEAFF

J: TRBJ2-3
V: TRBV5-1
size: many
CDR3: CASKLGSAADTQYF

J: TRBJ1-1
V: TRBV5-1
size: many
CDR3: CASSLDGLGGNTEAFF

J: TRBJ2-7
V: TRBV20-1
size: many
CDR3: CSARDHQGTSYEQYF

J: TRBJ1-5
V: TRBV20-1
size: many
CDR3: CSARDRVSNQPQHF

J: TRBJ2-1
V: TRBV7-6
size: -
CDR3: CASSLTSSYNEQFF

J: TRBJ2-2
V: TRBV27
size: many
CDR3: CASSLLSTGELFF

J: TRBJ2-7
V: TRBV12-3/TRBV12-4
size: many
CDR3: CASSLALAGAYEQYF

J: TRBJ1-2
V: TRBV9
size: many
CDR3: CASSANRDTPNYGYTF

J: TRBJ2-1
V: TRBV7-2
size: many
CDR3: CASSLFRSETANEQFF

J: TRBJ2-5
V: TRBV7-9
size: many
CDR3: CASSLGRTQETQYF

J: TRBJ2-1
V: TRBV7-2
size: many
CDR3: CASSSIFLQGNEQFF

J: TRBJ2-7
V: TRBV29-1
size: many
CDR3: CSVEPRIIGSYEQYF

J: TRBJ2-7
V: TRBV15
size: many
CDR3: CATSRTGHAYEQYF

J: TRBJ2-1
V: TRBV7-9
size: many
CDR3: CATRGAPNEQFF

J: TRBJ2-7
V: TRBV29-1
size: -
CDR3: CSVESGDGDEQYF

J: TRBJ2-1
V: TRBV12-3/TRBV12-4
size: many
CDR3: CASSSFFREQFF

J: TRBJ2-3
V: TRBV30
size: -
CDR3: CAWNRGEGDTQYF

J: TRBJ2-7
V: TRBV7-6
size: many
CDR3: CASSLAGSPYEQYF

J: TRBJ2-1
V: TRBV18
size: many
CDR3: CASSPDRAYNEQFF

J: TRBJ1-2
V: TRBV12-3/TRBV12-4
size: -
CDR3: CASSFAGAHPGYTF

J: TRBJ2-7
V: TRBV20-1
size: many
CDR3: CSADYRGQLYEQYF

J: TRBJ2-7
V: TRBV4-3
size: -
CDR3: CASSRRDIDSYEQYF

J: TRBJ2-7
V: TRBV5-1
size: many
CDR3: CASSLHSGGTSYEQYF

J: TRBJ2-7
V: TRBV11-1
size: many
CDR3: CASSLARGQYGSTSYEQYF